This T cell receptor beta chain was captured in a study of blood T cell repertoires in COVID-19. Study at large: The study drew acute and convalescent COVID-19 samples from the United States, Italy and Spain.

The assay was immunoSEQ multiplex PCR, and TCRdb's table has in-frame clones only and misses some. The data contain around 300,000 clones, around nine tenths of them singletons. The CDR3 covers 15 residues. Trimming shortened V by 6 bases and J by 6 bases, and 18 bases separated the two germline ends. Looked up from germline, CDR1 is MNHEY and CDR2 is SVGAGI. Among Cohort 3 donors, those recovered had two negative PCRs, clearance, or symptom resolution. The chain combines TRBV6-5 with TRBJ1-5, with D perhaps TRBD1 (6 bases). Sample: PBMCs or T cells enriched from blood (not recorded which). This TCR was recovered from a man in his thirties or forties who had recovered from COVID-19. CDR3 nucleotides: TGTGCCAGCAGCCCCAGGGCGGGGGGCCTTCAGCCCCAGCATTTT. Protein product: CASSPRAGGLQPQHF.